This T cell receptor (beta chain) was sequenced for a study of neurological immune-mediated disorders. TCRdb reprocessed the 5' RACE reads via MiXCR and lists one record per CDR3 protein. Here the sample spans some 60,000 distinct CDR3 sequences, 9.7% being singletons. This clonotype was detected many times. The V gene's germline CDR1 is LNHNV and CDR2 YYDKDF (reference sequence). The junction had 13 bases not matched to a gene; V was cut back by 4 bases and J by 7 bases. The CDR3 spans 18 residues. Specified time point: longitudinal time-point 2. Healthy control participants comprised blood bank volunteers in Maryland, USA. Source material was 2 million unsorted PBMCs, stored at -80 °C in RNAlater.

Sequencing input: PBMCs. This chain uses TRBV15 with TRBJ2-1, with TRBD2 matching 13 bases. This TCR derives from a man younger than 45 in good health. In DNA form, the CDR3 reads TGTGCCACCAGCACATCGGGACTAGCGGGGCCAGGTTTGAATGAGCAGTTCTTC. Protein: CATSTSGLAGPGLNEQFF.